What follows describes a single T cell receptor (beta chain). No antigen is known for it. This entry is derived from a study of cytomegalovirus exposure and HLA in healthy donors. Findings and limits, study-wide: An analysis that was carried out later associated 16,000 or so TCR beta sequences with HLA alleles at 0.05 false discovery rate. Later findings reportedly placed an Asian-associated ancestry cluster below the approximately 620-donor mean for N-insertions.

It was with 60 Vbeta and 13 Jbeta primers that the PCR ran. This table comes from immunoSEQ multiplex PCR, and its TCRdb copy is limited to in-frame clones, with some not included. Here the sample spans 100,000 to 150,000 clones, about 83% being singletons. V gave up 0 bases and J gave up 2 bases; unmatched junction bases: 3. CDR3 size: 15 residues. The germline CDR1 and CDR2 sequences are MNHEY and SVGAGI. The V and J genes are TRBV6-5 and TRBJ2-7; 8 nucleotides agree with TRBD2. The sample comprised PBMCs. This sequence originates from a man aged 25 to 40 in good health and CMV-seronegative. The CDR3 region has the DNA TGTGCCAGCAGTTACTCCACTAGCGGACCCTACGAGCAGTACTTC. Protein: CASSYSTSGPYEQYF.